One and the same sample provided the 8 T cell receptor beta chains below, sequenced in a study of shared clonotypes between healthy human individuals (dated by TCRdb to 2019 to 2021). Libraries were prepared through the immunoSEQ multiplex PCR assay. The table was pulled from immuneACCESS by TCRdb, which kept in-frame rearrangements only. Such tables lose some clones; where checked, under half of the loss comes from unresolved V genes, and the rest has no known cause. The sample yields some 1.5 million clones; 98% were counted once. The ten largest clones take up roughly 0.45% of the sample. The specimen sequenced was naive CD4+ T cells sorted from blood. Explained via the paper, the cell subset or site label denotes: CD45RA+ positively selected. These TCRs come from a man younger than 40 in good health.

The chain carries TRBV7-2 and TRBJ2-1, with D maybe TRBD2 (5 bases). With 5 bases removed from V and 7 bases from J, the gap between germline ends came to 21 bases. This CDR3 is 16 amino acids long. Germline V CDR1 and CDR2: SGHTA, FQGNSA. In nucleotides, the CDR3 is TGTGCCAGCAGCATCCTTTCCGGACTGCCGTTAAATGAGCAGTTCTTC. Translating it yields CASSILSGLPLNEQFF. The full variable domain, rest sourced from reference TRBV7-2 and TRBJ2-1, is GAGVSQSPSNKVTEKGKDVELRCDPISGHTALYWYRQSLGQGLEFLIYFQGNSAPDKSGLPSDRFSAERTGGSVSTLTIQRTQQEDSAVYLCASSILSGLPLNEQFFGPGTRLTVL.

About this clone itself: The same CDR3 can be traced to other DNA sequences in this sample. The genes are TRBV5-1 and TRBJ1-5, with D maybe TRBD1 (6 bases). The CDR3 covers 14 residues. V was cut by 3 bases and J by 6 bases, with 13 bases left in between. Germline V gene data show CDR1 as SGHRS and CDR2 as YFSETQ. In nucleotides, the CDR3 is TGCGCCAGCAGCTCCGTAGGGGGGGGTCAGCCCCAGCATTTT. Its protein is CASSSVGGGQPQHF.

The CDR3 region has the DNA TGTGCCAGCAGCTTGTGGGACAGGGTCGTCCTCTCCTACGAGCAGTACTTC. Protein sequence: CASSLWDRVVLSYEQYF. The chain couples TRBV5-6 to TRBJ2-7; 9 bases fit TRBD1. The germline V gene encodes CDR1 SGHDT and CDR2 YYEEEE. The CDR3 runs to 17 residues. Unmatched junction bases numbered 8, after V lost 1 base and J lost 0 bases.

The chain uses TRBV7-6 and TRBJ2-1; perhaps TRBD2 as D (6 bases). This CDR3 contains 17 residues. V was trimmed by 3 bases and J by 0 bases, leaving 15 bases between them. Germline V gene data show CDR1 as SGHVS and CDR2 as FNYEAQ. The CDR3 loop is CASSLALGGISYNEQFF. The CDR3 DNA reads TGTGCCAGCAGCTTGGCCCTCGGCGGGATCTCCTACAATGAGCAGTTCTTC.

CDR3 in DNA: TGTGCCAGCTCGGGATCTAGCACAGATACGCAGTATTTT. Residues: CASSGSSTDTQYF. This chain joins TRBV11-3 and TRBJ2-3; D is possibly TRBD2 (5 bases). V was trimmed by 8 bases and J by 0 bases, leaving 9 bases between them. Germline V CDR1 and CDR2: SGHNT, YENEEA. The CDR3 has 13 amino acids.

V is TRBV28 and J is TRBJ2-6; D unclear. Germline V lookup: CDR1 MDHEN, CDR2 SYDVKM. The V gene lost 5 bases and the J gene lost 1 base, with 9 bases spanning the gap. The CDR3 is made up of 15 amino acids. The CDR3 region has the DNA TGTGCCAGCAGTCCACCAAGGTCTGGGGCCAACGTCCTGACTTTC. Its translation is CASSPPRSGANVLTF. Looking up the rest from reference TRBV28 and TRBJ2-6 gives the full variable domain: DVKVTQSSRYLVKRTGEKVFLECVQDMDHENMFWYRQDPGLGLRLIYFSYDVKMKEKGDIPEGYSVSREKKERFSLILESASTNQTSMYLCASSPPRSGANVLTFGAGSRLTVL.

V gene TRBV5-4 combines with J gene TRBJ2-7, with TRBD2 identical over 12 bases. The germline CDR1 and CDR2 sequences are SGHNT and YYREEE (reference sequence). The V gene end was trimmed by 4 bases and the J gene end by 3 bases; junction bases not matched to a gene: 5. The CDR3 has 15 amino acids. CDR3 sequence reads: CASSTGLAGNYEQYF. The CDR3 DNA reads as TGTGCCAGCAGCACTGGACTAGCGGGGAACTACGAGCAGTACTTC.

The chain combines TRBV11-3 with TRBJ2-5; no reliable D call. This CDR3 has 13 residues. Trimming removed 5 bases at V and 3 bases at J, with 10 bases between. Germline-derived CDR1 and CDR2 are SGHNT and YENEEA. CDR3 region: CASSASKEETQYF. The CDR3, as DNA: TGTGCCAGCAGCGCCTCGAAGGAAGAGACCCAGTACTTC.